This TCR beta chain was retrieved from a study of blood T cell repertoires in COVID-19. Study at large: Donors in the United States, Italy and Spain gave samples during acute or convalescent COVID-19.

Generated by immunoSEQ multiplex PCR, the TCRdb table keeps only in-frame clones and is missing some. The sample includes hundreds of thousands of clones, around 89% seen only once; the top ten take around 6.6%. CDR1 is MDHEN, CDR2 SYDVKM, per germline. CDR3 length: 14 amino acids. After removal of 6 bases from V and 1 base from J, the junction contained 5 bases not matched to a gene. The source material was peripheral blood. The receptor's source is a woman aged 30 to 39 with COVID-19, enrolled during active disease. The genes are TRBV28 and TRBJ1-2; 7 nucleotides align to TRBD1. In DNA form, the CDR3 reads TGTGCCAGCAGGTTGACAGGGCATAACTATGGCTACACCTTC. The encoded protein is CASRLTGHNYGYTF.